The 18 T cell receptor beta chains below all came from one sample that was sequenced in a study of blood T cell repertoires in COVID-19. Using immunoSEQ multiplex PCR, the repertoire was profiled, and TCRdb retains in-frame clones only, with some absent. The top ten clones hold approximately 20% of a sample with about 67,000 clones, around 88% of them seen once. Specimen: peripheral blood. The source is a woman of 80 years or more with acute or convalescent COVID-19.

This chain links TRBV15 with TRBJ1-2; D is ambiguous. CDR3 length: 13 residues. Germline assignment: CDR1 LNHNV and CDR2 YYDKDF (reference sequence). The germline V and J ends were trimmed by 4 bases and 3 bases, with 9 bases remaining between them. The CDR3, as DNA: TGTGCCACCAGCACCAGTGGAGACTATGGCTACACCTTC. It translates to CATSTSGDYGYTF.

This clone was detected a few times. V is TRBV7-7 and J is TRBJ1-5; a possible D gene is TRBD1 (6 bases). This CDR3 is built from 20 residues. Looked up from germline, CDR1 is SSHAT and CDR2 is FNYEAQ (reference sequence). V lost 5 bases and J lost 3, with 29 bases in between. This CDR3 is CASSPKGEMGKRGNNQPQHF. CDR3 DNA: TGTGCCAGCAGCCCCAAGGGGGAAATGGGGAAAAGGGGCAACAATCAGCCCCAGCATTTT.

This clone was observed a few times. The chain's CDR3 is CASRGGVGNIQYF. CDR3 bases: TGTGCCAGTAGAGGAGGCGTCGGAAACATTCAGTACTTC. The chain is built from TRBV19 and TRBJ2-4, with TRBD2 as a possible D gene (5 bases). Trimming removed 6 bases at V and 6 bases at J, with 12 bases between. Germline CDR1 reads LNHDA; CDR2 reads SQIVND (reference sequence). The CDR3 consists of 13 residues.

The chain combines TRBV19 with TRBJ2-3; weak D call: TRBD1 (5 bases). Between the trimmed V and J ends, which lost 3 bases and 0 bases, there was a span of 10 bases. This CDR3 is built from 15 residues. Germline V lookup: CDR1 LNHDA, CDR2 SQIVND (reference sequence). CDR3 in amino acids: CASSMGRASTDTQYF. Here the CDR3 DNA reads TGTGCCAGTAGTATGGGCAGGGCGAGCACAGATACGCAGTATTTT.

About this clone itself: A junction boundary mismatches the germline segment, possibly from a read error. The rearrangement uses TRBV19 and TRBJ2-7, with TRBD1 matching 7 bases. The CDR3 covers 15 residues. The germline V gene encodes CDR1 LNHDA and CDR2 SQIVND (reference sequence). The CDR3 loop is CASSISGQSSYEQYF. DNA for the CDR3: TGTGCCAGCAGTATATCGGGACAGAGCTCCTACGAGCAGTACTTC.

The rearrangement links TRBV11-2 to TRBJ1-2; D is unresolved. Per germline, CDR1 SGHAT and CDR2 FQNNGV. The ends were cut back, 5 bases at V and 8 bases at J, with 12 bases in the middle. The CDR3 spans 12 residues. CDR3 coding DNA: TGTGCCAGCAGCCGACAAAGGGAGGGCTACACCTTC. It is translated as CASSRQREGYTF.

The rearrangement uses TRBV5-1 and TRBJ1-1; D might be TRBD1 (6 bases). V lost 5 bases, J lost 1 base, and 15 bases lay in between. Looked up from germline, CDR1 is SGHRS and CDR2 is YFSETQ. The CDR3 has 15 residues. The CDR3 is CASRPPGQTNTEAFF. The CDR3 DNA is TGCGCCAGCAGGCCGCCGGGACAAACGAACACTGAAGCTTTCTTT.

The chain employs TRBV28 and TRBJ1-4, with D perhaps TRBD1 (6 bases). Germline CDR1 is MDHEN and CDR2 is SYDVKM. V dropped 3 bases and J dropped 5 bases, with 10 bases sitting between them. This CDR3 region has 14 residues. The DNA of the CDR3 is TGTGCCAGCAGTTTGGGGACACACAATGAAAAACTGTTTTTT. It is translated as CASSLGTHNEKLFF.

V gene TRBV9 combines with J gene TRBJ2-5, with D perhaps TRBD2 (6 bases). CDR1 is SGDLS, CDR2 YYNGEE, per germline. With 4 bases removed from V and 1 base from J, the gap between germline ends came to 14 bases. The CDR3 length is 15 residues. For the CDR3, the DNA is TGTGCCAGCAGCTATCCGTTGGGGGGCCAAGAGACCCAGTACTTC. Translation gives CASSYPLGGQETQYF. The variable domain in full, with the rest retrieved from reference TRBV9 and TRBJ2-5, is DSGVTQTPKHLITATGQRVTLRCSPRSGDLSVYWYQQSLDQGLQFLIQYYNGEERAKGNILERFSAQQFPDLHSELNLSSLELGDSALYFCASSYPLGGQETQYFGPGTRLLVL.

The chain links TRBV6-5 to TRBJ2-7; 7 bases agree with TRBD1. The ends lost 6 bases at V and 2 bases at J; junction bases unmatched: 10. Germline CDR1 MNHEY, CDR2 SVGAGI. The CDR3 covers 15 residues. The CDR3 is CASSSGTVGAYEQYF. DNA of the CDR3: TGTGCCAGCAGCTCAGGGACAGTCGGGGCCTACGAGCAGTACTTC.

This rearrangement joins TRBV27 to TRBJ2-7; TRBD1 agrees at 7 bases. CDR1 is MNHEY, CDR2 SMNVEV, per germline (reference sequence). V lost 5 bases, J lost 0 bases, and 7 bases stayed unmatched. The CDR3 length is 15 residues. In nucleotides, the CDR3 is TGTGCCAGCAGTCGGACAGGCGGAAACTCCTACGAGCAGTACTTC. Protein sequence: CASSRTGGNSYEQYF.

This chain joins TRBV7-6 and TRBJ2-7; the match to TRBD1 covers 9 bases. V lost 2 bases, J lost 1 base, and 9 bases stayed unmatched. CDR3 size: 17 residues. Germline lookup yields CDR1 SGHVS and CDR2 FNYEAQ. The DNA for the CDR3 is TGTGCCAGCAGCTTATCTACGGGACAGGGAGTTTCCTACGAGCAGTACTTC. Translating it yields CASSLSTGQGVSYEQYF.

As DNA, the CDR3 is TGTGCCACAGAGGGACAGATGGGGACTGAAGCTTTCTTT. Its translation: CATEGQMGTEAFF. The rearrangement links TRBV19 to TRBJ1-1, with TRBD1 matching 7 bases. Trimming at V came to 10 bases and at J to 5 bases, leaving 10 bases not matched to a gene. The germline gives CDR1 LNHDA, CDR2 SQIVND (reference sequence). The CDR3 sequence is 13 residues long.

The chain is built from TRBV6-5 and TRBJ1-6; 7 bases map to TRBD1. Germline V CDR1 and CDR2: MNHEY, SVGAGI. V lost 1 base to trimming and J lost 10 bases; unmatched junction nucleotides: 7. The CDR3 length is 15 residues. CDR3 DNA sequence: TGTGCCAGCAGTTACTTTCCGGACAGGATCTCACCCCTCCACTTT. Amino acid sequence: CASSYFPDRISPLHF.

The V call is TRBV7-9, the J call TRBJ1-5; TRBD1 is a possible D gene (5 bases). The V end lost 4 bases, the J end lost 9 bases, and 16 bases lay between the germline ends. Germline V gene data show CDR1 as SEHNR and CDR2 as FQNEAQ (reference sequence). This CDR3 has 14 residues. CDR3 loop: CASSSAFLGGPQHF. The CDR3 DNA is TGTGCCAGCAGCTCGGCCTTTCTCGGGGGGCCCCAGCATTTT.

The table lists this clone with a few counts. The CDR3 bases are TGTGCCAGCAGCTTGGCCACAGGGACAGGGGGCAGCGAGCAGTACTTC. This codes for CASSLATGTGGSEQYF. This chain joins TRBV5-6 and TRBJ2-7; 12 bases are a match to TRBD1. V lost 0 bases and J lost 6; bases outside the gene matches: 7. The CDR3 consists of 16 residues. Germline CDR1 SGHDT, CDR2 YYEEEE.

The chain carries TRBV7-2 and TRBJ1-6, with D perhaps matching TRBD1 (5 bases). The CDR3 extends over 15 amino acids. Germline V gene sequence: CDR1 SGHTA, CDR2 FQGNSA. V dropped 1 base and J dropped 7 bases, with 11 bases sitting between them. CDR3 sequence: CASSLEGRQNSPLHF. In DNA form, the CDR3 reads TGTGCCAGCAGCTTAGAGGGGAGGCAGAATTCACCCCTCCACTTT.

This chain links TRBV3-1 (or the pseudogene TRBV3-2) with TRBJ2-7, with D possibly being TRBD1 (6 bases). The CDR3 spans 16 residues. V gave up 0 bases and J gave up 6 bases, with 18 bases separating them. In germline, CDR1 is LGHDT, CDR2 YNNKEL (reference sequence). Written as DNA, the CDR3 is TGTGCCAGCAGCCAAGAGGAGTGGGGGCAACTCTCCGAGCAGTACTTC. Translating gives CASSQEEWGQLSEQYF.